A single sample is the source of the 21 T cell receptor beta chains below, sequenced in a study of cytomegalovirus exposure and HLA in healthy donors. The PCR contained 60 Vbeta and 13 Jbeta primers. Data came from immunoSEQ multiplex PCR; TCRdb stores just in-frame clones and leaves some out. Of fewer than 200,000 clones detected, roughly two thirds appear once; the ten largest clones hold 2.5% to 3%. Source material: PBMCs. Receptor source: a woman aged 25 to 39 in good health and CMV-seronegative.

The chain combines TRBV28 with TRBJ1-5, with a tentative D call TRBD1 (5 bases). V lost 5 bases and J lost 6, with 17 bases in between. The CDR3 has 15 amino acids. The germline V gene has CDR1 MDHEN and CDR2 SYDVKM. The CDR3 protein is CASSLLRGRGQPQHF. For the CDR3, the DNA is TGTGCCAGCAGTCTCCTCCGAGGGAGGGGTCAGCCCCAGCATTTT.

This chain connects TRBV6-4 to TRBJ2-1; TRBD2 is a possible D gene (6 bases). This CDR3 is built from 14 residues. Germline V gene data show CDR1 as MRHNA and CDR2 as SNTAGT. V lost 10 bases, J lost 4 bases, and 17 bases lay in between. This CDR3 is CANHLGGGYNEQFF. In DNA, the CDR3 is TGTGCCAACCATCTCGGGGGTGGGTACAATGAGCAGTTCTTC.

The rearrangement uses TRBV10-3 and TRBJ2-5; D not resolved. The J call may be wrong; the DNA end is better matched by TRBJ2-7. Per the germline V gene, CDR1 is ENHRY and CDR2 is SYGVKD. This CDR3 is 14 amino acids long. The CDR3 DNA follows: TGTGCCATCAGTGAGTCTGTCGGTGACTACGAGCAGTACTTC. It specifies CAISESVGDYEQYF.

DNA for the CDR3: TGTGCCAGCAGCCAAGATCGGAGGAGGGATTCAGCTAATGAAAAACTGTTTTTT. Its translation: CASSQDRRRDSANEKLFF. V and J are TRBV4-2 and TRBJ1-4; D is unclear. The CDR3 length is 18 residues. V dropped 0 bases and J dropped 3 bases, with 17 bases sitting between them. Germline assignment: CDR1 LGHNA and CDR2 YNFKEQ.

The sample holds one count of this clone. The chain uses TRBV5-8 and TRBJ2-1; 9 bases are shared with TRBD2. In germline, CDR1 is SGHTS, CDR2 YDEGEE. The junction had 7 bases not matched to a gene; V was cut back by 4 bases and J by 5 bases. The CDR3 sequence is 15 residues long. The chain's CDR3 is CASSTGTSTNNEQFF. Here the CDR3 DNA reads TGTGCCAGCAGCACCGGGACTAGCACAAACAATGAGCAGTTCTTC.

The chain uses TRBV28 and TRBJ1-2; no firm D call. Germline CDR1 and CDR2: MDHEN and SYDVKM. The germline V and J ends were trimmed by 3 bases and 3 bases, with 8 bases remaining between them. The CDR3 is made up of 13 amino acids. Here the CDR3 DNA reads TGTGCCAGCAGTTTGGGCCGCTACTATGGCTACACCTTC. Translation: CASSLGRYYGYTF.

The chain carries TRBV11-3 and TRBJ2-3; possible D gene TRBD2, 6 bases. Trimming took off 5 bases at V and 6 bases at J, with 9 bases between the two ends. Germline CDR1 SGHNT, CDR2 YENEEA. The CDR3 covers 12 residues. CDR3 amino acids: CASSLTSDTQYF. CDR3 DNA: TGTGCCAGCAGCCTTACTAGCGATACGCAGTATTTT. The variable domain in full, with the rest retrieved from reference TRBV11-3 and TRBJ2-3, is EAGVVQSPRYKIIEKKQPVAFWCNPISGHNTLYWYLQNLGQGPELLIRYENEEAVDDSQLPKDRFSAERLKGVDSTLKIQPAELGDSAVYLCASSLTSDTQYFGPGTRLTVL.

The chain employs TRBV19 and TRBJ1-2, with TRBD1 as a possible D gene (5 bases). V lost 4 bases to trimming and J lost 3 bases, with 21 bases between them. This CDR3 is built from 17 residues. In germline, CDR1 is LNHDA, CDR2 SQIVND (reference sequence). The CDR3 spells CASSRGREVSVDYGYTF. DNA of the CDR3: TGTGCCAGTAGTAGGGGCAGGGAGGTTTCCGTCGACTATGGCTACACCTTC.

V usage is TRBV2 and J usage is TRBJ2-1; tentatively, D is TRBD2 (5 bases). Germline V CDR1 and CDR2: SNHLY, FYNNEI. Trimming took 2 bases from V and 7 from J, leaving 15 bases between them. The CDR3 contains 15 residues. CDR3 bases: TGTGCCAGCAGTGAACGAGACTATGTGGGGAATGAGCAGTTCTTC. This codes for CASSERDYVGNEQFF.

The chain carries TRBV10-3 and TRBJ1-1, with a weak D call TRBD1 (5 bases). The CDR3 contains 14 residues. The germline gives CDR1 ENHRY, CDR2 SYGVKD. The ends were cut back, 6 bases at V and 2 bases at J, with 13 bases in the middle. The CDR3 reads CAISLTTENTEAFF. CDR3 DNA: TGTGCCATCAGCCTAACGACAGAAAACACTGAAGCTTTCTTT.

This sequence joins TRBV28 and TRBJ2-7, with TRBD1 matching over 7 bases. The CDR3 is made up of 13 amino acids. Trimming removed 10 bases from V and 2 bases from J; junction bases left unmatched: 8. The germline CDR1 and CDR2 sequences are MDHEN and SYDVKM. CDR3 sequence reads: CATDRRLPYEQYF. CDR3 nucleotide sequence: TGTGCCACGGACAGGAGGCTCCCCTACGAGCAGTACTTC.

This chain connects TRBV6-1 to TRBJ2-7; 10 nucleotides match TRBD1. CDR1 is MNHNS and CDR2 is SASEGT in the germline V gene. V trimming: 5 bases; J trimming: 5 bases; junction bases outside the gene matches: 3. The CDR3 runs 13 residues. The CDR3 sequence is CASSRTGGNEQYF. CDR3 coding DNA: TGTGCCAGCAGTCGGACAGGGGGGAACGAGCAGTACTTC.

The chain employs TRBV6-1 and TRBJ1-5; possible D gene TRBD1, 5 bases. With 2 bases removed from V and 5 bases from J, the gap between germline ends came to 10 bases. Germline V gene sequence: CDR1 MNHNS, CDR2 SASEGT. The CDR3 sequence is 14 residues long. Here the CDR3 reads CASSEPGGYQPQHF. The CDR3 region has the DNA TGTGCCAGCAGTGAACCGGGGGGTTATCAGCCCCAGCATTTT.

V and J are TRBV9 and TRBJ1-1; D remains unclear. V gave up 0 bases and J gave up 0 bases, with 9 bases separating them. The length of the CDR3 is 15 residues. Germline CDR1 SGDLS, CDR2 YYNGEE. CDR3 amino acids: CASSVVEGMNTEAFF. The CDR3 bases are TGTGCCAGCAGCGTAGTTGAGGGAATGAACACTGAAGCTTTCTTT. Variable domain in full (rest from reference TRBV9 and TRBJ1-1): DSGVTQTPKHLITATGQRVTLRCSPRSGDLSVYWYQQSLDQGLQFLIQYYNGEERAKGNILERFSAQQFPDLHSELNLSSLELGDSALYFCASSVVEGMNTEAFFGQGTRLTVV.

A single count supports this clone. The chain links TRBV19 to TRBJ1-5; no firm D call. This CDR3 comprises 15 residues. Deletions cut 5 bases from V and 10 bases from J, with 21 bases between. Germline lookup yields CDR1 LNHDA and CDR2 SQIVND (reference sequence). CDR3 residues: CASSPRVRQGRPQHF. CDR3 DNA sequence: TGTGCCAGTAGTCCGAGGGTGAGGCAAGGTCGACCCCAGCATTTT. Based on the CDR3 plus reference TRBV19 and TRBJ1-5, the full variable domain is DGGITQSPKYLFRKEGQNVTLSCEQNLNHDAMYWYRQDPGQGLRLIYYSQIVNDFQKGDIAEGYSVSREKKESFPLTVTSAQKNPTAFYLCASSPRVRQGRPQHFGDGTRLSIL.

The chain employs TRBV2 and TRBJ1-6; 10 bases line up with TRBD1. Germline trimming cut 4 bases from V and 14 bases from J; bases unmatched to any gene: 11. The germline CDR1 and CDR2 sequences are SNHLY and FYNNEI. This CDR3 spans 15 amino acids. The CDR3: CASSAWRDRGVTLHF. The CDR3 DNA reads as TGTGCCAGCAGTGCATGGCGGGACAGGGGAGTCACCCTCCACTTT. Combining the CDR3 with reference TRBV2 and TRBJ1-6 gives the whole variable domain EPEVTQTPSHQVTQMGQEVILRCVPISNHLYFYWYRQILGQKVEFLVSFYNNEISEKSEIFDDQFSVERPDGSNFTLKIRSTKLEDSAMYFCASSAWRDRGVTLHFGNGTRLTVT.

The chain combines TRBV19 with TRBJ2-5; 10 bases are a match to TRBD2. The J segment lost 5 bases and the V segment lost 4 bases, leaving 10 bases of the junction unmatched. From germline, CDR1 is LNHDA and CDR2 SQIVND (reference sequence). CDR3 length: 16 amino acids. DNA of the CDR3: TGTGCCAGTAGTAGGTCGGTAGCGGGGGGATATGAGACCCAGTACTTC. As protein: CASSRSVAGGYETQYF.

This clone occurred a few times. V usage is TRBV30 and J usage is TRBJ1-4; D is uncertain. Trimming took off 0 bases at V and 8 bases at J, with 16 bases between the two ends. Germline V gene sequence: CDR1 GTSNPN, CDR2 SVGIG (reference sequence). This CDR3 is 15 amino acids long. The DNA of the CDR3 is TGTGCCTGGAGTGTAATCCGCAAGCAGGTCGAAAAACTGTTTTTT. This sequence encodes CAWSVIRKQVEKLFF. Drawing the rest from reference TRBV30 and TRBJ1-4, the complete variable domain is SQTIHQWPATLVQPVGSPLSLECTVEGTSNPNLYWYRQAAGRGLQLLFYSVGIGQISSEVPQNLSASRPQDRQFILSSKKLLLSDSGFYLCAWSVIRKQVEKLFFGSGTQLSVL.

This rearrangement joins TRBV5-5 to TRBJ1-2; TRBD1 is a possible D gene (6 bases). Germline loops: CDR1 SGHKS, CDR2 YYEKEE (reference sequence). V was shortened by 2 bases and J by 4 bases, with 9 bases between the two germline ends. The CDR3 consists of 13 residues. The CDR3: CASSFETGYGYTF. As DNA, the CDR3 is TGTGCCAGCAGCTTCGAGACAGGCTATGGCTACACCTTC.

The chain couples TRBV10-3 to TRBJ2-7; TRBD1 matches 7 bases. Germline-derived CDR1 and CDR2 are ENHRY and SYGVKD. The length of the CDR3 is 12 residues. Germline trimming cut 7 bases from V and 6 bases from J; bases unmatched to any gene: 6. CDR3 in amino acids: CAIKGQVSEQYF. The CDR3, as DNA: TGTGCCATCAAAGGACAGGTGAGCGAGCAGTACTTC.

The genes are TRBV5-1 and TRBJ2-3, with D uncertain. CDR3 size: 16 residues. Germline V CDR1 and CDR2: SGHRS, YFSETQ. The ends were cut back, 2 bases at V and 0 bases at J, with 13 bases in the middle. The chain's CDR3 is CASSFNLMTSTDTQYF. The CDR3 DNA reads TGCGCCAGCAGCTTCAACCTAATGACTAGCACAGATACGCAGTATTTT.